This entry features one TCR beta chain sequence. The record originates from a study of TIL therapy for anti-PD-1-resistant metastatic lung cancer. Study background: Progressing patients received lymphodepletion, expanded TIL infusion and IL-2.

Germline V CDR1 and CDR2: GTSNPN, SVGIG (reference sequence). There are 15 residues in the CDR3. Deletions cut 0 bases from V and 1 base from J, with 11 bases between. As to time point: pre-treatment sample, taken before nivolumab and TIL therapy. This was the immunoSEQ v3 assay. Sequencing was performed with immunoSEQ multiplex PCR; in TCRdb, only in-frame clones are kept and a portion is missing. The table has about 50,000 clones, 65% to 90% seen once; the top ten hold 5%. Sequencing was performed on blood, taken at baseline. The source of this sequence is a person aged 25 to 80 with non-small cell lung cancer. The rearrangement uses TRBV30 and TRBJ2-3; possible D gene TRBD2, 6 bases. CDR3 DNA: TGTGCCTGGAGTGTACTCGGGAGTGGCACAGATACGCAGTATTTT. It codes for CAWSVLGSGTDTQYF.